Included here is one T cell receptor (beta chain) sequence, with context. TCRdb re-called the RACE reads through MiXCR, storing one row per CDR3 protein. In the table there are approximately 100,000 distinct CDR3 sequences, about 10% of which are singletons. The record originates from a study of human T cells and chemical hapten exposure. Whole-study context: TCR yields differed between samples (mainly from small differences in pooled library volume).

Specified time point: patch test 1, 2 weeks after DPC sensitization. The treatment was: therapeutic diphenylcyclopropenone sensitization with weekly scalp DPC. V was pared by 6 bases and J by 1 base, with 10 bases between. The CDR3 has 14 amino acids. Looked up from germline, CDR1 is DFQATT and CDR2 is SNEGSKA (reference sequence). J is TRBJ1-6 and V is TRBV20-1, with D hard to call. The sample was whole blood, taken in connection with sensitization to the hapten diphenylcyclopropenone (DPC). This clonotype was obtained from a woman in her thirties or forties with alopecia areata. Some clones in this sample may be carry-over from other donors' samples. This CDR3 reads CSAQPESYNSPLHF. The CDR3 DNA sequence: TGCAGTGCCCAGCCCGAGTCCTATAATTCACCCCTCCACTTT.